These 29 T cell receptor beta chains share one sample of origin, sequenced in a study of T-cell reconstitution after alpha-beta-depleted transplantation in children. Unique molecular identifiers were incorporated during preparation of the TCRbeta library. A single record per CDR3 protein comes from TCRdb applying MiXCR to the PCR reads. This sample has just over 350,000 distinct CDR3 sequences, with about an eighth found just once. Sequencing used PBMCs, obtained from the stem cell graft. These receptors were obtained from a human donor who donated a stem cell graft to a child with Fanconi anemia.

This sequence joins TRBV5-1 and TRBJ1-2, with a weak D call TRBD1 (5 bases). Germline-derived CDR1 and CDR2 are SGHRS and YFSETQ. V was shortened by 2 bases and J by 3 bases, with 8 bases between the two germline ends. This CDR3 comprises 13 residues. CDR3 amino acids: CASSFGDDYGYTF. In DNA form, the CDR3 reads TGCGCCAGCAGCTTCGGGGACGACTATGGCTACACCTTC. Full variable domain (missing parts from reference TRBV5-1 and TRBJ1-2): KAGVTQTPRYLIKTRGQQVTLSCSPISGHRSVSWYQQTPGQGLQFLFEYFSETQRNKGNFPGRFSGRQFSNSRSEMNVSTLELGDSALYLCASSFGDDYGYTFGSGTRLTVV.

There are many counts of this clonotype. The chain uses TRBV28 and TRBJ2-1; 7 bases map to TRBD1. Germline trimming cut 7 bases from V and 5 bases from J; bases unmatched to any gene: 11. CDR3 length: 15 amino acids. The germline V gene encodes CDR1 MDHEN and CDR2 SYDVKM. CDR3 residues: CASTPSGTADNEQFF. Written as DNA, the CDR3 is TGTGCCAGCACCCCGTCGGGGACAGCCGACAATGAGCAGTTCTTC.

The chain combines TRBV9 with TRBJ2-1; D gene ambiguous. Between the trimmed V and J ends, which lost 0 bases and 4 bases, there was a span of 8 bases. The CDR3 has 14 residues. Per the germline V gene, CDR1 is SGDLS and CDR2 is YYNGEE. The CDR3 nucleotides are TGTGCCAGCAGCGTAGCGGCAGCGTACAATGAGCAGTTCTTC. The encoded protein is CASSVAAAYNEQFF.

The chain recombines TRBV7-6 with TRBJ2-3, with unresolved D. CDR1 and CDR2 from the germline V gene are SGHVS and FNYEAQ. CDR3 length: 14 amino acids. V lost 7 bases and J lost 0, with 11 bases in between. Here the CDR3 reads CASKEQTSTDTQYF. In DNA, the CDR3 is TGTGCCAGCAAGGAACAGACTAGCACAGATACGCAGTATTTT.

The rearrangement joins TRBV29-1 to TRBJ2-5; a possible D gene is TRBD2 (5 bases). The CDR3 covers 14 residues. V dropped 1 base and J dropped 3 bases, with 12 bases sitting between them. Germline values: CDR1 SQVTM, CDR2 ANQGSEA. CDR3 DNA sequence: TGCAGCGTTGAAGGGGGAGACATTAAAGAGACCCAGTACTTC. Translating gives CSVEGGDIKETQYF.

The gene calls are TRBV6-2 or TRBV6-3 and TRBJ2-7; TRBD1 might be the D (6 bases). This CDR3 region has 11 residues. Germline values: CDR1 MNHEY, CDR2 SVGEGT. The V and J ends lost 11 bases and 3 bases respectively, with 11 bases between them. CDR3 region: CAAGAVYEQYF. In DNA, the CDR3 is TGTGCCGCAGGGGCCGTCTACGAGCAGTACTTC.

This clonotype has only a few counts. The rearrangement uses TRBV27 and TRBJ1-1; perhaps TRBD1 as D (6 bases). The CDR3 has 13 residues. Deletions cut 5 bases from V and 5 bases from J, with 12 bases between. The germline V gene encodes CDR1 MNHEY and CDR2 SMNVEV (reference sequence). Here the CDR3 reads CASSQQGKTEAFF. CDR3 nucleotide sequence: TGTGCCAGCAGTCAACAGGGAAAAACTGAAGCTTTCTTT.

In this sample, this clonotype turned up a few times. The V call is TRBV12-3 or TRBV12-4, the J call TRBJ1-1; the D is unclear. CDR3 length equals 13 residues. With 1 base removed from V and 7 bases from J, the gap between germline ends came to 10 bases. CDR3 protein: CASSLDRRSEAFF. The CDR3 region has the DNA TGTGCCAGCAGTTTAGATCGGCGGAGTGAAGCTTTCTTT.

The rearrangement links TRBV20-1 to TRBJ2-2; the D is unclear. The CDR3 totals 14 residues. CDR1 is DFQATT, CDR2 SNEGSKA, per germline (reference sequence). V lost 0 bases to trimming and J lost 5 bases, with 10 bases between them. CDR3 region: CSARDGVITGELFF. CDR3 DNA sequence: TGCAGTGCTAGAGATGGGGTAATAACCGGGGAGCTGTTTTTT.

The chain combines TRBV20-1 with TRBJ2-1; TRBD1 agrees at 7 bases. V dropped 3 bases and J dropped 10; count of bases not matched to a gene: 12. The CDR3 is 14 residues long. Germline V gene data show CDR1 as DFQATT and CDR2 as SNEGSKA (reference sequence). This CDR3 reads CSASRGYRGGEQFF. The CDR3 DNA is TGCAGTGCTAGTAGGGGGTACCGAGGGGGCGAGCAGTTCTTC.

This clonotype was seen many times. The chain joins TRBV29-1 to TRBJ2-7; no reliable D call. Trimming cost V 4 bases and J 6 bases, with 13 bases left between them. CDR3 length: 12 amino acids. Germline loops: CDR1 SQVTM, CDR2 ANQGSEA. CDR3 region: CSVVDGPGEQYV. The CDR3 DNA reads as TGCAGCGTTGTGGACGGCCCCGGCGAGCAGTACGTC.

This clonotype was counted a few times. This chain uses TRBV29-1 with TRBJ2-1; D not certain. The V gene lost 3 bases and the J gene lost 6 bases, with 6 bases spanning the gap. Germline assignment: CDR1 SQVTM and CDR2 ANQGSEA. The CDR3 consists of 11 residues. In nucleotides, the CDR3 is TGCAGCGTTGACGTCGTCAATGAGCAGTTCTTC. Amino acids: CSVDVVNEQFF.

The chain carries TRBV6-2 or TRBV6-3 and TRBJ2-1; 14 bases are shared with TRBD2. V lost 6 bases to trimming and J lost 6 bases; unmatched junction nucleotides: 4. CDR3 length: 15 amino acids. Germline-derived CDR1 and CDR2 are MNHEY and SVGEGT. Here the CDR3 DNA reads TGTGCCAGCAGGAGGACTAGCGGGGGGTTCAATGAGCAGTTCTTC. Its translation: CASRRTSGGFNEQFF.

The V and J genes are TRBV20-1 and TRBJ2-5, with 13 bases that match TRBD2. The CDR3 spans 14 residues. After removal of 6 bases from V and 3 bases from J, the junction contained 4 bases not matched to a gene. Germline CDR1 is DFQATT and CDR2 is SNEGSKA (reference sequence). The CDR3 protein is CSALAGGREETQYF. The DNA for the CDR3 is TGCAGTGCACTAGCGGGAGGGCGGGAAGAGACCCAGTACTTC.

The CDR3 coding sequence is TGTGCCAGCAGCAGAGACGGTGGGGACACCGGGGAGCTGTTTTTT. Translation gives CASSRDGGDTGELFF. The gene calls are TRBV6-2 or TRBV6-3 and TRBJ2-2; D gene uncertain. V lost 6 bases and J lost 3, with 14 bases in between. CDR1 MNHEY and CDR2 SVGEGT come from the germline V gene. The length of the CDR3 is 15 residues.

This rearrangement joins TRBV21-1 to TRBJ2-7; TRBD1, the table's D call, lacks a check against the DNA. TRBV21-1 is annotated as a pseudogene. The CDR3 is made up of 16 amino acids. The CDR3 coding sequence is TGTGCCAGCAGCTCGCCCGGTGGGGCCAAGGTATACGAGCAGTACTTC. Protein sequence: CASSSPGGAKVYEQYF.

J is TRBJ2-7 and V is TRBV19, with 10 bases matching TRBD1. The V segment lost 4 bases and the J segment 0 bases; nucleotides outside the gene matches: 6. CDR1 is LNHDA, CDR2 SQIVND, per germline (reference sequence). The CDR3 has 16 residues. CDR3 in amino acids: CASSTRTGGSSYEQYF. CDR3 DNA sequence: TGTGCCAGTAGTACCCGGACAGGGGGGAGCTCCTACGAGCAGTACTTC.

This clonotype was seen only a few times. The chain has TRBV29-1 and TRBJ1-2; D perhaps matches TRBD1 (6 bases). CDR3 size: 11 residues. The germline V gene encodes CDR1 SQVTM and CDR2 ANQGSEA. Trimming took 5 bases from V and 8 from J, leaving 12 bases between them. In DNA, the CDR3 is TGCAGCGTTTACAGGGCAGAAGGCTACACCTTC. It specifies CSVYRAEGYTF.

This clonotype was counted a few times. The rearrangement links TRBV4-3 to TRBJ1-2; D is uncertain. CDR1 and CDR2 (germline): LGHNA, YSLEER. V shed 1 base and J shed 2 bases, with 14 bases lying between them. The CDR3 has 16 residues. CDR3 protein: CASSQGARVANYGYTF. The CDR3 region has the DNA TGCGCCAGCAGCCAAGGGGCGAGGGTAGCCAACTATGGCTACACCTTC.

This clonotype turned up a few times. V usage is TRBV20-1 and J usage is TRBJ2-3; TRBD1 might be the D (5 bases). Between the trimmed V and J ends, which lost 1 base and 0 bases, there was a span of 11 bases. This CDR3 comprises 15 residues. Germline assignment: CDR1 DFQATT and CDR2 SNEGSKA (reference sequence). Written as DNA, the CDR3 is TGCAGTGCTAGAGCTGAAGCAGGGAGCACAGATACGCAGTATTTT. Residues: CSARAEAGSTDTQYF.

The table lists this clonotype with a few counts. V and J are TRBV9 and TRBJ1-1; a weak D match, TRBD1 (6 bases). Germline V gene sequence: CDR1 SGDLS, CDR2 YYNGEE. The CDR3 has 15 amino acids. V was cut by 4 bases and J by 4 bases, with 17 bases left in between. In DNA form, the CDR3 reads TGTGCCAGCAGCCCGAGGGGGGCTGAGGCCACTGAAGCTTTCTTT. As protein: CASSPRGAEATEAFF.

The sample holds many counts of this clonotype. The rearrangement joins TRBV28 to TRBJ1-5; 7 positions match TRBD1. V lost 5 bases and J lost 5; bases outside the gene matches: 12. This CDR3 is built from 16 residues. Germline V lookup: CDR1 MDHEN, CDR2 SYDVKM. The CDR3 DNA follows: TGTGCCAGCAGTGCTGACGTAGGGGGCGAGGATCAGCCCCAGCATTTT. Protein: CASSADVGGEDQPQHF.

This clonotype was observed a handful of times. The chain recombines TRBV4-2 with TRBJ2-5; TRBD2 is a possible D gene (6 bases). This CDR3 region has 15 residues. CDR1 LGHNA and CDR2 YNFKEQ come from the germline V gene. Trimming removed 1 base at V and 5 bases at J, with 14 bases between. The CDR3 region is CASSQGGTAGETQYF. The DNA for the CDR3 is TGTGCCAGCAGCCAAGGGGGGACTGCCGGGGAGACCCAGTACTTC.

The table lists this clonotype with a few counts. V and J are TRBV20-1 and TRBJ1-1; D is unresolved. The germline V gene has CDR1 DFQATT and CDR2 SNEGSKA (reference sequence). The length of the CDR3 is 13 residues. V gave up 5 bases and J gave up 0 bases, with 10 bases separating them. CDR3 residues: CSALGWVNTEAFF. CDR3 DNA sequence: TGCAGTGCTCTCGGGTGGGTGAACACTGAAGCTTTCTTT.

This clonotype was recorded at least ten times. This sequence joins TRBV5-1 and TRBJ2-1, with D tentatively TRBD1 (6 bases). The germline gives CDR1 SGHRS, CDR2 YFSETQ. With 4 bases removed from V and 5 bases from J, the gap between germline ends came to 19 bases. This CDR3 comprises 16 residues. Here the CDR3 DNA reads TGCGCCAGCAGCCCTCTTCAGGGGCCCGGCCACAATGAGCAGTTCTTC. This sequence encodes CASSPLQGPGHNEQFF.

This clonotype was counted at least ten times. This chain connects TRBV28 to TRBJ2-3; the D gene is possibly TRBD1 (5 bases). The germline CDR1 and CDR2 sequences are MDHEN and SYDVKM. The CDR3 contains 12 residues. Trimming left V 5 bases short and J 4 bases short, with 7 bases between. The CDR3 coding sequence is TGTGCCAGCAGTCTACAGGCAGATACGCAGTATTTT. Translated, it gives CASSLQADTQYF.

Many counts were recorded for this clonotype. This chain joins TRBV9 and TRBJ2-3, with TRBD2 identical over 7 bases. Germline V lookup: CDR1 SGDLS, CDR2 YYNGEE. CDR3 length: 13 amino acids. Trimming at V came to 4 bases and at J to 4 bases, leaving 3 bases not matched to a gene. CDR3 sequence (DNA): TGTGCCAGCAGCCGGACTAGTGCAGATACGCAGTATTTT. Protein product: CASSRTSADTQYF.

This clonotype has a handful of counts. The chain couples TRBV7-6 to TRBJ2-7; D is undetermined. CDR1 is SGHVS and CDR2 is FNYEAQ in the germline V gene. The length of the CDR3 is 13 residues. Trimming pared 1 base from V and 3 bases from J, leaving 7 bases between. The CDR3 DNA follows: TGTGCCAGCAGCTTAGGGGGATTCTACGAGCAGTACTTC. Translation: CASSLGGFYEQYF.

This sequence joins TRBV6-5 and TRBJ2-5; the match to TRBD1 covers 9 bases. Germline values: CDR1 MNHEY, CDR2 SVGAGI. Trimming at V came to 0 bases and at J to 3 bases, leaving 8 bases not matched to a gene. This CDR3 is built from 17 residues. This CDR3 is CASSYSGTGTREETQYF. The CDR3 coding sequence is TGTGCCAGCAGTTACTCGGGGACAGGGACTCGTGAAGAGACCCAGTACTTC.